The 22 T cell receptor beta chains reported below all come from one sample, sequenced in a study of T cell responses to AZD1222 COVID-19 vaccine. The protocol was immunoSEQ multiplex PCR, while the TCRdb copy is restricted to in-frame clones and leaves out a portion. Among over 110,000 clones listed, about 90% were seen once. This specimen was peripheral blood, taken 28 days after the second AZD1222 dose. The source of these receptors is an adult who received the AZD1222 COVID-19 vaccine.

The CDR3 loop reads CASSSTGGRTEAFF. CDR3 DNA sequence: TGCGCCAGCAGCTCGACAGGGGGCAGGACTGAAGCTTTCTTT. The V call is TRBV5-1, the J call TRBJ1-1; TRBD1 aligns across 10 bases. V gave up 3 bases and J gave up 5 bases; unmatched junction bases: 4. The CDR3 has 14 residues. Germline-derived CDR1 and CDR2 are SGHRS and YFSETQ.

The chain recombines TRBV5-1 with TRBJ1-2, with D possibly matching TRBD1 (5 bases). Germline assignment: CDR1 SGHRS and CDR2 YFSETQ. Trimming shortened V by 4 bases and J by 6 bases, and 25 bases separated the two germline ends. The CDR3 contains 17 residues. The CDR3 DNA is TGCGCCAGCAGCCTGAATCCTACCTGGCAGGGAGCCGATGGCTACACCTTC. It specifies CASSLNPTWQGADGYTF.

The genes are TRBV5-1 and TRBJ1-2; D is ambiguous. Germline lookup yields CDR1 SGHRS and CDR2 YFSETQ. V was trimmed by 0 bases and J by 4 bases, leaving 10 bases between them. The CDR3 covers 14 residues. This CDR3 reads CASSLDTEFYGYTF. CDR3 in DNA: TGCGCCAGCAGCTTGGACACTGAGTTCTATGGCTACACCTTC.

This clone was picked up one time. The rearrangement links TRBV25-1 to TRBJ2-5, with 9 bases that match TRBD2. Germline assignment: CDR1 MGHDK and CDR2 SYGVNS. Unmatched junction bases numbered 1, after V lost 6 bases and J lost 5 bases. The CDR3 runs 12 residues. The CDR3 is CASSGLAETQYF. The CDR3 nucleotides are TGTGCCAGCAGCGGACTAGCGGAGACCCAGTACTTC.

The V and J genes are TRBV15 and TRBJ2-1, with 8 bases lining up with TRBD2. CDR1 is LNHNV and CDR2 is YYDKDF in the germline V gene (reference sequence). After removal of 1 base from V and 4 bases from J, the junction contained 3 bases not matched to a gene. The CDR3 covers 15 residues. The DNA for the CDR3 is TGTGCCACCAGCAGAGGCCAGCGGGAGTACAATGAGCAGTTCTTC. Its translation: CATSRGQREYNEQFF.

This sequence joins TRBV18 and TRBJ2-3, with TRBD1 matching 7 bases. The J segment lost 2 bases and the V segment lost 6 bases, leaving 5 bases of the junction unmatched. The germline CDR1 and CDR2 sequences are KGHSH and LQKENI. This CDR3 comprises 14 residues. The CDR3, as DNA: TGTGCCAGCTCCCTCGGGACAGACACAGATACGCAGTATTTT. Translating it yields CASSLGTDTDTQYF.

The V and J genes are TRBV19 and TRBJ2-3; TRBD1 might be the D (6 bases). The CDR3 covers 13 residues. Germline values: CDR1 LNHDA, CDR2 SQIVND (reference sequence). V was clipped by 4 bases and J by 4 bases, with 9 bases between them. The CDR3 region has the DNA TGTGCCAGTAGTAGCGGACAGTCAGATACGCAGTATTTT. Its protein is CASSSGQSDTQYF.

This clone came up a few times. This sequence joins TRBV27 and TRBJ1-5; D not resolved. The V end lost 3 bases, the J end lost 1 base, and 4 bases lay between the germline ends. Germline V gives CDR1 MNHEY, CDR2 SMNVEV (reference sequence). The CDR3 length is 13 residues. The CDR3 DNA sequence: TGTGCCAGCAGTTTTCTAAGCAATCAGCCCCAGCATTTT. Protein: CASSFLSNQPQHF.

The chain carries TRBV12-3 or TRBV12-4 and TRBJ1-2; the D is unclear. The CDR3 extends over 13 amino acids. V dropped 3 bases and J dropped 1 base, with 6 bases sitting between them. DNA for the CDR3: TGTGCCAGCAGTTTGGAGGTTAACTATGGCTACACCTTC. Translating it yields CASSLEVNYGYTF.

The chain is built from TRBV19 and TRBJ1-5; 9 bases fit TRBD1. From germline, CDR1 is LNHDA and CDR2 SQIVND (reference sequence). The CDR3 runs 16 residues. V lost 7 bases and J lost 4; bases outside the gene matches: 11. The CDR3 bases are TGTGCCAGTAACCCAACAGGGGGCGGACGAAATCAGCCCCAGCATTTT. This encodes CASNPTGGGRNQPQHF.

This clone has only one observation. The V gene is TRBV5-1, the J gene TRBJ1-3, with a tentative D call TRBD1 (5 bases). Trimming removed 0 bases from V and 8 bases from J, with 18 bases in between. The CDR3 contains 16 residues. CDR1 SGHRS and CDR2 YFSETQ come from the germline V gene. CDR3: CASSLEFVPGIHTIYF. CDR3 DNA: TGCGCCAGCAGCTTGGAGTTCGTGCCAGGGATTCACACCATATATTTT.

This CDR3 reads CASIPKGGEFYEQYF. CDR3 coding DNA: TGTGCCAGCATTCCTAAAGGGGGTGAGTTCTACGAGCAGTACTTC. The chain combines TRBV7-9 with TRBJ2-7; perhaps TRBD1 as D (6 bases). Germline loops: CDR1 SEHNR, CDR2 FQNEAQ (reference sequence). This CDR3 region has 15 residues. The ends were cut back, 7 bases at V and 3 bases at J, with 19 bases in the middle.

The chain carries TRBV6-1 and TRBJ1-2; D not certain. The ends were cut back, 1 base at V and 4 bases at J, with 4 bases in the middle. Germline CDR1 and CDR2: MNHNS and SASEGT. CDR3 length equals 12 residues. In nucleotides, the CDR3 is TGTGCCAGCAGTGAAGGGCCCTATGGCTACACCTTC. Translating it yields CASSEGPYGYTF.

The rearrangement joins TRBV24-1 to TRBJ1-2; D not certain. Per the germline V gene, CDR1 is KGHDR and CDR2 is SFDVKD. The CDR3 consists of 15 residues. V lost 2 bases to trimming and J lost 0 bases, with 9 bases between them. The CDR3 coding sequence is TGTGCCACCAGTGATTGGACTGGTTCTAACTATGGCTACACCTTC. Encoded protein: CATSDWTGSNYGYTF.

DNA of the CDR3: TGTGCCAGCAGCTTAGCAGGCACTAGAGGCTACGAGCAGTACTTC. This sequence encodes CASSLAGTRGYEQYF. V usage is TRBV7-2 and J usage is TRBJ2-7, with D perhaps TRBD2 (5 bases). CDR1 SGHTA and CDR2 FQGNSA come from the germline V gene. Trimming took off 0 bases at V and 3 bases at J, with 12 bases between the two ends. The CDR3 totals 15 residues.

Regarding this clone: Other DNA sequences within the sample encode an identical CDR3. CDR3 sequence (DNA): TGTGCCAGCAGTAGGACGGGAAACACTGAAGCTTTCTTT. Translation: CASSRTGNTEAFF. This sequence joins TRBV6-5 and TRBJ1-1; D is undetermined. The CDR3 covers 13 residues. V shed 5 bases and J shed 2 bases, with 9 bases lying between them. In germline, CDR1 is MNHEY, CDR2 SVGAGI.

The genes are TRBV28 and TRBJ1-2, with a tentative D call TRBD1 (5 bases). V lost 2 bases and J lost 1, with 5 bases in between. This CDR3 has 13 residues. Germline V gene data show CDR1 as MDHEN and CDR2 as SYDVKM. The CDR3 bases are TGTGCCAGCAGTTTACAGGGTAACTATGGCTACACCTTC. It is translated as CASSLQGNYGYTF.

The chain has TRBV18 and TRBJ2-1, with a possible D match to TRBD2 (6 bases). V lost 4 bases to trimming and J lost 2 bases, with 12 bases between them. CDR3 length: 15 residues. Germline V CDR1 and CDR2: KGHSH, LQKENI. CDR3 DNA: TGTGCCAGCTCACGTGCGGGGTACCCCTACAATGAGCAGTTCTTC. Protein: CASSRAGYPYNEQFF. Looking up the rest from reference TRBV18 and TRBJ2-1 gives the full variable domain: NAGVMQNPRHLVRRRGQEARLRCSPMKGHSHVYWYRQLPEEGLKFMVYLQKENIIDESGMPKERFSAEFPKEGPSILRIQQVVRGDSAAYFCASSRAGYPYNEQFFGPGTRLTVL.

The chain has TRBV19 and TRBJ2-1; D is undetermined. There are 13 residues in the CDR3. V dropped 7 bases and J dropped 7 bases, with 14 bases sitting between them. From germline, CDR1 is LNHDA and CDR2 SQIVND (reference sequence). The CDR3 nucleotides read TGTGCCAGTAATGACCTACAGTGGAATGAGCAGTTCTTC. Amino acids: CASNDLQWNEQFF.

The chain joins TRBV5-6 to TRBJ1-6, with D hard to call. With 1 base removed from V and 12 bases from J, the gap between germline ends came to 8 bases. The germline gives CDR1 SGHDT, CDR2 YYEEEE. The CDR3 loop spans 12 amino acids. The CDR3 DNA reads as TGTGCCAGCAGCTTGTCAGCCGGACCCCTCCACTTT. Protein sequence: CASSLSAGPLHF.

The CDR3 DNA reads TGTGCCAGCAGTTTAACAGGGCCGTACGAGCAGTACTTC. It codes for CASSLTGPYEQYF. The V and J genes are TRBV12-3 or TRBV12-4 and TRBJ2-7, with a possible D match to TRBD1 (6 bases). This CDR3 is 13 amino acids long. Trimming removed 2 bases at V and 4 bases at J, with 9 bases between.

This clone has a single count. V and J are TRBV7-9 and TRBJ1-1, with 8 bases fitting TRBD1. The CDR3 contains 14 residues. Germline V gives CDR1 SEHNR, CDR2 FQNEAQ (reference sequence). With 5 bases clipped from V and 0 bases from J, the junction kept 2 bases outside the gene matches. The CDR3 loop is CASSVGQVNTEAFF. CDR3 DNA: TGTGCCAGCAGCGTGGGACAGGTGAACACTGAAGCTTTCTTT.